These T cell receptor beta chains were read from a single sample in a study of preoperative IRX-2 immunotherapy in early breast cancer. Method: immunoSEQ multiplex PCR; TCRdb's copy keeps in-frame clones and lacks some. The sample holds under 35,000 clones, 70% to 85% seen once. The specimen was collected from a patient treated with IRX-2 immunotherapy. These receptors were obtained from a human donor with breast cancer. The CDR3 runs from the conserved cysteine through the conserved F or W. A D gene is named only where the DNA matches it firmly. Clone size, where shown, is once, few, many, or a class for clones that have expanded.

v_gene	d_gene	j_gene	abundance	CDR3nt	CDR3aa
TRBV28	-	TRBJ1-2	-	TGTGCCAGCAGTCCTCCCGGGTTCTATGGCTACACCTTC	CASSPPGFYGYTF
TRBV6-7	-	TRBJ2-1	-	TGTGCCAGCACCTCTTACAATGAGCAGTTCTTC	CASTSYNEQFF
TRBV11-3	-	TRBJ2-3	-	TGTGCCAGCAGCGTACTGACTAGCACAGATACGCAGTATTTT	CASSVLTSTDTQYF
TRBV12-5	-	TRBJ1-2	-	TGTGCTAGTGGTTTTCAGGGGTGGGGCTACACCTTC	CASGFQGWGYTF
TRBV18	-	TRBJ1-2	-	TGTGCCAGCTCACCACCCGGGGGGTGGGATGGCTACACCTTC	CASSPPGGWDGYTF
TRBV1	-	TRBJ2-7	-	TGCGCCAGCAGCCACCCCCAGGAGGGTTACGAGCAGTACTTC	CASSHPQEGYEQYF
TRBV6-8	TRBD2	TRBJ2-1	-	TGTGCCAGCAGTTACCCTACCCACTTGGGGAGCGGGAGCTCCTACAATGAGCAGTTCTTC	CASSYPTHLGSGSSYNEQFF
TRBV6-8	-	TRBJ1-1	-	TGTGCCACGGGGGTAGTTAGAGGGAACACTGAAGCTTTCTTT	CATGVVRGNTEAFF
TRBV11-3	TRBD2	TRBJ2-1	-	TGTGCCAACAGCTCCAGAGGACTAGGGAACAATGAGCAGTTCTTC	CANSSRGLGNNEQFF
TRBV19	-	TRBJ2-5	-	TGTGCCAGCGCCTGGAGCGCAGGATACCAAGAGACCCAGTACTTC	CASAWSAGYQETQYF
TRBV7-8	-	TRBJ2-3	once	TGTGCCAGCAGCCCCACTGGGGCAGGTACGCAGTATTTT	CASSPTGAGTQYF
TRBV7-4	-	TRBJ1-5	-	TGTGCCAGCAGTCGGGGGAGGGTCGATCAGCCCCAGCATTTT	CASSRGRVDQPQHF
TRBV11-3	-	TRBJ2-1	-	TGTGCCAGCAGCCCACAGTCCCCGGGCCCTACCAGTGGGCAGTTCTTC	CASSPQSPGPTSGQFF
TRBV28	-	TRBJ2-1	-	TGTGCCAGCAGTTGGGGCTTGATAAGGGTTGAGGAGCAGTTCTTC	CASSWGLIRVEEQFF
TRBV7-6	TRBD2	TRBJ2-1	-	TGTGCCAGCAGCCAAGACGGCGGGGGGGGCTACAATGAGCAGTTCTTC	CASSQDGGGGYNEQFF
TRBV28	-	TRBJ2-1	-	TGTGCCAGCAGTTTATGGCTCAGTCAGGTTCACTCCAATGAGCAGTTCTTC	CASSLWLSQVHSNEQFF